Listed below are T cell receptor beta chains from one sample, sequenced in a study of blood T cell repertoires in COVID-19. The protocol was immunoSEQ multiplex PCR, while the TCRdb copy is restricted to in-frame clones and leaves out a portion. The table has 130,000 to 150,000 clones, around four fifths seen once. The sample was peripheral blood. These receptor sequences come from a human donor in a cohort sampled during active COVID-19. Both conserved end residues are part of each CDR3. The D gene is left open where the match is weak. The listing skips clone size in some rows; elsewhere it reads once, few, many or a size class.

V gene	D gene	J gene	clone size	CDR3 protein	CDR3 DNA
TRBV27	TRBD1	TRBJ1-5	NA	CASRRTGNQPQHF	TGTGCCAGCAGAAGGACAGGTAATCAGCCCCAGCATTTT
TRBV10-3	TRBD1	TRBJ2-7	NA	CATFSGTESYEQYF	TGTGCCACGTTTTCCGGGACAGAGTCCTACGAGCAGTACTTC
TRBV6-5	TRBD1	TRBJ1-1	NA	CASKRQGRAFF	TGTGCCAGCAAAAGACAGGGTAGAGCTTTCTTT
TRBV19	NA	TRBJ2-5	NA	CASSRLGAIGETQYF	TGTGCCAGTAGTCGGCTGGGGGCGATAGGGGAGACCCAGTACTTC
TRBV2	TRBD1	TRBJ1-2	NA	CASGDSSTGFVYTF	TGTGCCAGCGGGGACTCTTCGACAGGGTTCGTGTACACCTTC
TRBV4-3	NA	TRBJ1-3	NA	CASSQDFPRDTIYF	TGCGCCAGCAGCCAAGATTTCCCGCGGGACACCATATATTTT
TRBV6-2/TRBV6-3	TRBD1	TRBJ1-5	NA	CASSWPGQGSNQPQHF	TGTGCCAGCAGTTGGCCCGGACAGGGAAGCAATCAGCCCCAGCATTTT
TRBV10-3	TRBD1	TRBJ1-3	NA	CAITDREDIYF	TGTGCCATCACGGACAGGGAGGACATATATTTT
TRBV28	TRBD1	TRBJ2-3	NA	CASERTGLTDTQYF	TGTGCCAGCGAACGGACAGGGCTCACAGATACGCAGTATTTT
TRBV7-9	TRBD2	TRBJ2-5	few	CASSRTSGAAGAQYF	TGTGCCAGCAGCAGGACTAGCGGGGCGGCTGGGGCCCAGTACTTC
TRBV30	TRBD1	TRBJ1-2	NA	CACKNRGGYTF	TGTGCCTGCAAGAACAGGGGTGGCTACACCTTC
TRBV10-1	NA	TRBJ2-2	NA	CASKSGTGELFF	TGCGCCAGCAAGAGCGGAACCGGGGAGCTGTTTTTT
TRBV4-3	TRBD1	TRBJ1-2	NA	CASSQSPGQGALNYGYTF	TGCGCCAGCAGCCAATCCCCTGGACAGGGGGCCCTTAACTATGGCTACACCTTC